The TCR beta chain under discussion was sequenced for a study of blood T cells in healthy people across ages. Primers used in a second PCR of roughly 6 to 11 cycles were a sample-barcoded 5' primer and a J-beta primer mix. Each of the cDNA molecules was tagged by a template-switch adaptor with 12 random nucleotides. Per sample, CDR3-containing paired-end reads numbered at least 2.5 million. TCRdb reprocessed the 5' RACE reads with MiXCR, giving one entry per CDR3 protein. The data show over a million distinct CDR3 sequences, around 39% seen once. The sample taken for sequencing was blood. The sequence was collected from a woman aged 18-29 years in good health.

This CDR3 is CASSFPPGPSYEQYF. In nucleotides, the CDR3 is TGTGCCAGCAGTTTTCCTCCGGGACCGTCCTACGAGCAGTACTTC. The J gene is TRBJ2-7, the V gene TRBV12-3 or TRBV12-4, with D perhaps given as TRBD1 or TRBD2 (5 bases each). This CDR3 is 15 amino acids long. The V and J ends lost 3 bases and 1 base respectively, with 13 bases between them.